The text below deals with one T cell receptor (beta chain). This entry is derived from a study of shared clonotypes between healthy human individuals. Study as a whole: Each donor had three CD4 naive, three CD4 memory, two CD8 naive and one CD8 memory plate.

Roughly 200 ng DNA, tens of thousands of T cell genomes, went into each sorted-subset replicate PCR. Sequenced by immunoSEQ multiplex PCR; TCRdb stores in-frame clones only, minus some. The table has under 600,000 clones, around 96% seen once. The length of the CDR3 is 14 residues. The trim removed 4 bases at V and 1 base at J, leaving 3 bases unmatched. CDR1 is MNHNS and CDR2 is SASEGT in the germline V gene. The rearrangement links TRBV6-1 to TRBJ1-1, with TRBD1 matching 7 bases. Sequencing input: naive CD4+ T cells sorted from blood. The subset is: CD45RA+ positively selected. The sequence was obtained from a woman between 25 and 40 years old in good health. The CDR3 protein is CASSGQGGNTEAFF. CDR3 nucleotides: TGTGCCAGCAGTGGGCAGGGGGGGAACACTGAAGCTTTCTTT.